The clone carrying this TCR beta chain was observed many times. Its antigen is unknown. Template material for amplifying TCR beta CDR3 regions consisted of RNA transcripts. First-round RT-PCR with HTBI primers amplified the TCR CDR3 region. From the multiplex PCR reads, TCRdb called clonotypes with MiXCR, one entry per CDR3 protein. The sample carries around 620,000 distinct CDR3 sequences, 12% to 15% recorded once. This sample stems from a study of T cells in Graves' hyperthyroidism and ophthalmopathy. Looking at the study overall: Pretreatment peripheral blood was obtained at initial diagnosis. Findings and limits, study-wide: Before onset, by a median of approximately 6.8 months, the model predicted ophthalmopathy. Most expanded thyroid clonotypes above 0.001 recurred in blood.

Every diagnosis used clinical symptoms, serum thyroxine and TRAb, thyroid ultrasound and orbital computed tomography. V lost 6 bases and J lost 14, with 8 bases in between. Germline-derived CDR1 and CDR2 are SEHNR and FQNEAQ (reference sequence). This CDR3 has 10 residues. The TCR was taken from a woman aged 18-35 years with Graves' ophthalmopathy. Sample: blood. This chain uses TRBV7-9 with TRBJ1-6, with D possibly matching TRBD1 (5 bases). CDR3 bases: TGTGCCAGCAGAGGGGACTCCCTCCACTTT. As protein: CASRGDSLHF.